The text below deals with one TCR beta chain. The data were taken from a study of OX40 agonist ivuxolimab in advanced cancers. The assay was immunoSEQ multiplex PCR, and TCRdb's table has in-frame clones only and misses some. Of some 67,000 clones in the sample, about nine tenths were seen once. The CDR3 runs to 15 residues. The ends lost 0 bases at V and 4 bases at J; junction bases unmatched: 4. In germline, CDR1 is KGHSH, CDR2 LQKENI. The specimen was CD4+ or CD8+ T cells sorted from blood, collected in a trial of the OX40 agonist ivuxolimab. The clonotype comes from an adult with an advanced solid tumor such as melanoma, head and neck, liver or kidney cancer. V is TRBV18 and J is TRBJ2-3, with 7 bases lining up with TRBD1. The CDR3 loop reads CASSPPGQIPDTQYF. Here the CDR3 DNA reads TGTGCCAGCTCACCACCGGGACAGATTCCAGATACGCAGTATTTT.